These 30 T cell receptor beta chains were all obtained from the same sample, sequenced in a study of T cells after posttransplantation cyclophosphamide. Some clones are missing from TCRdb's copy, which holds only in-frame ones; the method was immunoSEQ multiplex PCR. Of about 66,000 clones in the sample, just over 90% were seen once. The specimen sequenced was PBMCs. The origin of the receptors is a woman in her thirties in good health and a related stem cell transplant donor.

This sequence joins TRBV6-1 and TRBJ1-1; TRBD1 agrees at 7 bases. The CDR3 contains 13 residues. Germline V gives CDR1 MNHNS, CDR2 SASEGT. Losses at the gene ends were 6 bases for V and 4 bases for J; bases not matched to a gene: 5. The CDR3 DNA sequence: TGTGCCAGCAGAACGACAGGGCCCACTGAAGCTTTCTTT. Translating gives CASRTTGPTEAFF.

The gene calls are TRBV5-8 and TRBJ1-5; D remains ambiguous. The CDR3 sequence is 15 residues long. Germline CDR1 SGHTS, CDR2 YDEGEE. Trimming pared 1 base from V and 0 bases from J, leaving 8 bases between. The CDR3 protein is CASSLQGYSNQPQHF. Here the CDR3 DNA reads TGTGCCAGCAGCTTGCAAGGGTATAGCAATCAGCCCCAGCATTTT.

The genes are TRBV4-3 and TRBJ2-1, with TRBD2 matching 12 bases. In germline, CDR1 is LGHNA, CDR2 YSLEER. With 1 base clipped from V and 7 bases from J, the junction kept 8 bases outside the gene matches. The CDR3 totals 17 residues. In nucleotides, the CDR3 is TGCGCCAGCAGCCAAGTACCTAGCGGGGGGGCGCGAAATGAGCAGTTCTTC. Its protein is CASSQVPSGGARNEQFF.

This chain uses TRBV5-1 with TRBJ1-6; tentative D call: TRBD1 (5 bases). The CDR3 extends over 16 amino acids. Germline V gene sequence: CDR1 SGHRS, CDR2 YFSETQ. V shed 0 bases and J shed 5 bases, with 12 bases lying between them. The CDR3 region has the DNA TGCGCCAGCAGCTTGGTTCTGGGACCGAATAATTCACCCCTCCACTTT. It translates to CASSLVLGPNNSPLHF.

V is TRBV4-3 and J is TRBJ1-1, with unresolved D. Germline CDR1 is LGHNA and CDR2 is YSLEER. The CDR3 covers 12 residues. The V gene lost 2 bases and the J gene lost 5 bases, with 6 bases spanning the gap. The CDR3 sequence: CASSQTGTEAFF. The CDR3 DNA follows: TGCGCCAGCAGCCAAACCGGGACTGAAGCTTTCTTT.

This sequence joins TRBV19 and TRBJ1-2, with D tentatively TRBD1 (5 bases). The ends were cut back, 9 bases at V and 12 bases at J, with 11 bases in the middle. The CDR3 spans 9 residues. Germline lookup yields CDR1 LNHDA and CDR2 SQIVND (reference sequence). CDR3 bases: TGTGCCAGAACGGGGGGTCACACCTTC. It translates to CARTGGHTF.

In this sample, this clone turned up a few times. This chain joins TRBV9 and TRBJ1-2; maybe TRBD1 (6 bases). Germline V gene data show CDR1 as SGDLS and CDR2 as YYNGEE. The ends were cut back, 4 bases at V and 2 bases at J, with 18 bases in the middle. The CDR3 extends over 16 amino acids. The CDR3 loop is CASSSRQAERNYGYTF. CDR3 DNA sequence: TGTGCCAGCAGCTCCCGACAGGCGGAGCGCAACTATGGCTACACCTTC. The whole variable domain, filled in from reference TRBV9 and TRBJ1-2, reads DSGVTQTPKHLITATGQRVTLRCSPRSGDLSVYWYQQSLDQGLQFLIQYYNGEERAKGNILERFSAQQFPDLHSELNLSSLELGDSALYFCASSSRQAERNYGYTFGSGTRLTVV.

To note about this clone: In the same sample, other DNA sequences code for this CDR3. The CDR3 spells CASSLNPDMGTGELFF. As DNA, the CDR3 is TGTGCCAGCAGCTTAAATCCCGACATGGGAACCGGGGAGCTGTTTTTT. This chain links TRBV7-3 with TRBJ2-2, with no clear D. V dropped 1 base and J dropped 5 bases, with 14 bases sitting between them. Germline V gene sequence: CDR1 SGHTA, CDR2 FQGTGA. This CDR3 comprises 16 residues.

This clone was counted a single time. The J gene is TRBJ2-1, the V gene TRBV5-8; D may be TRBD1 or TRBD2 (5 bases each). The CDR3 loop spans 14 amino acids. The germline gives CDR1 SGHTS, CDR2 YDEGEE. Trimming cost V 4 bases and J 4 bases, with 12 bases left between them. This CDR3 is CASSEGRRYNEQFF. As DNA, the CDR3 is TGTGCCAGCAGCGAGGGACGGAGATACAATGAGCAGTTCTTC.

The V and J genes are TRBV30 and TRBJ2-7; a possible D gene is TRBD1 (5 bases). Trimming left V 0 bases short and J 2 bases short, with 8 bases between. Germline V lookup: CDR1 GTSNPN, CDR2 SVGIG (reference sequence). The CDR3 is made up of 13 amino acids. CDR3 coding DNA: TGTGCCTGGAGTGTATCAGGGACCTACGAGCAGTACTTC. This sequence encodes CAWSVSGTYEQYF.

The chain couples TRBV4-3 to TRBJ1-2; D is ambiguous. Germline V gene lookup returns CDR1 LGHNA and CDR2 YSLEER. The ends were cut back, 0 bases at V and 4 bases at J, with 12 bases in the middle. The CDR3 extends over 15 amino acids. The CDR3: CASSQDRTPLYGYTF. DNA for the CDR3: TGCGCCAGCAGCCAAGATCGCACGCCACTCTATGGCTACACCTTC.

V gene TRBV4-2 combines with J gene TRBJ2-2; a weak D match, TRBD1 (5 bases). Trimming left V 1 base short and J 7 bases short, with 13 bases between. The CDR3 extends over 15 amino acids. CDR1 and CDR2 from the germline V gene are LGHNA and YNFKEQ. The CDR3 bases are TGTGCCAGCAGCCAAGCTGACAGTAACCACGGGGAGCTGTTTTTT. Its translation is CASSQADSNHGELFF.

The gene calls are TRBV5-1 and TRBJ2-5; D is ambiguous. Trimming left V 2 bases short and J 1 base short, with 6 bases between. The CDR3 is 13 amino acids. CDR1 and CDR2 from the germline V gene are SGHRS and YFSETQ. The CDR3 nucleotides are TGCGCCAGCAGCTTATCCGGCCAAGAGACCCAGTACTTC. This translates into CASSLSGQETQYF.

The gene calls are TRBV29-1 and TRBJ1-1, with D maybe TRBD1 (5 bases). The CDR3 has 16 residues. V lost 6 bases and J 1 base, leaving 21 bases between the germline ends. Germline values: CDR1 SQVTM, CDR2 ANQGSEA. In nucleotides, the CDR3 is TGCAGCGTAGGGCGGGTGGCAGGACAAGAGAACACTGAAGCTTTCTTT. This gives the protein CSVGRVAGQENTEAFF.

This chain uses TRBV7-7 with TRBJ2-2, with 12 bases aligning to TRBD1. The V gene's germline CDR1 is SSHAT and CDR2 FNYEAQ (reference sequence). CDR3 length: 17 residues. Losses at the gene ends were 4 bases for V and 4 bases for J; bases not matched to a gene: 7. The CDR3 here is CASSSQPGQGATGELFF. CDR3 DNA sequence: TGTGCCAGCAGCTCTCAACCGGGACAGGGGGCCACCGGGGAGCTGTTTTTT.

The genes are TRBV9 and TRBJ1-1; D is possibly TRBD1 (6 bases). The CDR3 is made up of 16 amino acids. Germline CDR1 is SGDLS and CDR2 is YYNGEE. The V end lost 4 bases, the J end lost 0 bases, and 16 bases lay between the germline ends. The CDR3 bases are TGTGCCAGCAGCCCCTCCGGGGGCGTCATGAACACTGAAGCTTTCTTT. Translation: CASSPSGGVMNTEAFF.

This clone has just one count. The gene calls are TRBV6-1 and TRBJ1-6; weak D call: TRBD1 (5 bases). CDR1 MNHNS and CDR2 SASEGT come from the germline V gene. CDR3 length: 13 residues. The V end lost 10 bases, the J end lost 6 bases, and 13 bases lay between the germline ends. CDR3 DNA sequence: TGTGCCACCGCCGGGACGTCTAATTCACCCCTCCACTTT. This codes for CATAGTSNSPLHF.

The rearrangement joins TRBV29-1 to TRBJ1-2; 10 nucleotides match TRBD1. CDR1 SQVTM and CDR2 ANQGSEA come from the germline V gene. The junction had 9 bases not matched to a gene; V was cut back by 5 bases and J by 6 bases. This CDR3 is 14 amino acids long. The CDR3: CSVFRTGGLDGYTF. CDR3 sequence (DNA): TGCAGCGTTTTTAGGACAGGGGGTCTCGATGGCTACACCTTC.

The genes are TRBV11-2 and TRBJ2-7; D might be TRBD2 (6 bases). V gave up 1 base and J gave up 0 bases, with 10 bases separating them. CDR1 is SGHAT and CDR2 is FQNNGV in the germline V gene. The CDR3 runs 15 residues. CDR3 bases: TGTGCCAGCAGCTTAGCTGGGGGGAGCTCCTACGAGCAGTACTTC. It yields the protein CASSLAGGSSYEQYF.

In this sample, this clone turned up once. The chain has TRBV27 and TRBJ1-5, with D possibly being TRBD1 (6 bases). The germline gives CDR1 MNHEY, CDR2 SMNVEV (reference sequence). V shed 6 bases and J shed 6 bases, with 18 bases lying between them. The CDR3 is made up of 15 amino acids. The CDR3 reads CASSSNGGARQPQHF. Written as DNA, the CDR3 is TGTGCCAGCAGCTCTAACGGGGGGGCGCGTCAGCCCCAGCATTTT.

V and J are TRBV7-2 and TRBJ1-4; D gene uncertain. CDR3 length: 13 residues. CDR1 and CDR2 from the germline V gene are SGHTA and FQGNSA. Between the trimmed V and J ends, which lost 1 base and 3 bases, there was a span of 3 bases. The DNA for the CDR3 is TGTGCCAGCAGCTTAGAGGCTAATGAAAAACTGTTTTTT. Its translation is CASSLEANEKLFF.

The J gene is TRBJ1-1, the V gene TRBV15; D is possibly TRBD1 (5 bases). Germline values: CDR1 LNHNV, CDR2 YYDKDF (reference sequence). V dropped 5 bases and J dropped 6 bases, with 13 bases sitting between them. The CDR3 runs to 13 residues. The CDR3 spells CATSRRGVAEAFF. CDR3 bases: TGTGCCACCAGCCGACGGGGGGTGGCTGAAGCTTTCTTT.

The rearrangement joins TRBV4-2 to TRBJ1-4; TRBD1 is a possible D gene (5 bases). The CDR3 length is 17 residues. Looked up from germline, CDR1 is LGHNA and CDR2 is YNFKEQ. The germline V and J ends were trimmed by 1 base and 0 bases, with 12 bases remaining between them. The CDR3 DNA reads TGTGCCAGCAGCCAAGGGGCCGTGGGGGCAACTAATGAAAAACTGTTTTTT. Amino acids: CASSQGAVGATNEKLFF.

A single count supports this clone. V is TRBV6-5 and J is TRBJ2-7; weak D call: TRBD2 (5 bases). Trimming left V 6 bases short and J 0 bases short, with 12 bases between. Germline lookup yields CDR1 MNHEY and CDR2 SVGAGI. This CDR3 contains 14 residues. Here the CDR3 reads CASRRGHSSYEQYF. CDR3 nucleotides: TGTGCCAGCAGAAGAGGGCACAGCTCCTACGAGCAGTACTTC.

This sequence joins TRBV18 and TRBJ2-5; D gene uncertain. Germline V gene lookup returns CDR1 KGHSH and CDR2 LQKENI. Trimming cost V 6 bases and J 1 base, with 9 bases left between them. This CDR3 region has 13 residues. The CDR3 DNA is TGTGCCAGCTCCCTCGACACCCAAGAGACCCAGTACTTC. Translating it yields CASSLDTQETQYF. The full variable domain, with the rest looked up from reference TRBV18 and TRBJ2-5, is NAGVMQNPRHLVRRRGQEARLRCSPMKGHSHVYWYRQLPEEGLKFMVYLQKENIIDESGMPKERFSAEFPKEGPSILRIQQVVRGDSAAYFCASSLDTQETQYFGPGTRLLVL.

The V call is TRBV6-1, the J call TRBJ1-2; 7 nucleotides align to TRBD1. V was clipped by 2 bases and J by 7 bases; unmatched bases: 16. Germline CDR1 is MNHNS and CDR2 is SASEGT. The CDR3 spans 17 residues. CDR3 region: CASSETFPRGGESGYTF. The CDR3 DNA reads as TGTGCCAGCAGTGAAACCTTCCCGAGAGGGGGCGAAAGTGGCTACACCTTC.

J is TRBJ2-3 and V is TRBV27; 8 bases match TRBD1. The CDR3 runs 13 residues. J was trimmed by 4 bases and V by 10 bases; bases with no gene match: 7. The germline CDR1 and CDR2 sequences are MNHEY and SMNVEV (reference sequence). CDR3 sequence reads: CATGGDASDTQYF. The DNA for the CDR3 is TGTGCCACAGGGGGCGATGCGTCAGATACGCAGTATTTT.

This chain connects TRBV10-3 to TRBJ1-4, with a weak D call TRBD1 (6 bases). The germline CDR1 and CDR2 sequences are ENHRY and SYGVKD. The length of the CDR3 is 16 residues. Trimming took 2 bases from V and 3 from J, leaving 13 bases between them. This chain's CDR3 is CAISEKNRVSNEKLFF. CDR3 in DNA: TGTGCCATCAGTGAGAAAAACAGGGTTTCTAATGAAAAACTGTTTTTT.

The V gene is TRBV7-9, the J gene TRBJ2-7, with 8 nucleotides matching TRBD1. The CDR3 is 14 residues long. Per germline, CDR1 SEHNR and CDR2 FQNEAQ (reference sequence). J gave up 2 bases and V 2 bases, and 2 bases lay outside the gene matches. Here the CDR3 reads CASSLLRGPYEQYF. In nucleotides, the CDR3 is TGTGCCAGCAGCTTACTCAGGGGGCCCTACGAGCAGTACTTC.

V is TRBV5-5 and J is TRBJ1-1; D may be TRBD1 (5 bases). Deletions cut 0 bases from V and 11 bases from J, with 11 bases between. Germline V gives CDR1 SGHKS, CDR2 YYEKEE (reference sequence). There are 12 residues in the CDR3. In DNA, the CDR3 is TGTGCCAGCAGCTTGGTAGGGACGGTCGCTTTCTTT. As protein: CASSLVGTVAFF.